One and the same sample provided the 25 T cell receptor beta chains below, sequenced in a study of beta chain features in type 1 diabetes. Expressed TCRB transcripts were sequenced, since all the RNA that had been isolated was reverse transcribed. Using immunoSEQ multiplex PCR, the repertoire was profiled, and TCRdb retains in-frame clones only, with some absent. This sample has 220,000 or so clones, with 68% found just once. The sample taken for sequencing was naive CD4+ T cells from blood. The receptors originated from a man aged 30 to 45 in good health.

The V gene is TRBV4-3, the J gene TRBJ2-5; D is ambiguous. Trimming took 1 base from V and 1 from J, leaving 7 bases between them. The germline V gene encodes CDR1 LGHNA and CDR2 YSLEER. This CDR3 region has 14 residues. The CDR3 reads CASSQGPGQETQYF. For the CDR3, the DNA is TGCGCCAGCAGCCAAGGTCCGGGCCAAGAGACCCAGTACTTC.

This clone was detected a few times. V is TRBV30 and J is TRBJ1-6, with D hard to call. This CDR3 is built from 15 residues. Germline CDR1 is GTSNPN and CDR2 is SVGIG (reference sequence). Between the trimmed V and J ends, which lost 0 bases and 5 bases, there was a span of 11 bases. CDR3 sequence reads: CAWSVLRSHNSPLHF. CDR3 DNA sequence: TGTGCCTGGAGTGTACTCCGTTCCCATAATTCACCCCTCCACTTT.

The V and J genes are TRBV30 and TRBJ2-1; 7 bases agree with TRBD2. Germline loops: CDR1 GTSNPN, CDR2 SVGIG (reference sequence). CDR3 size: 17 residues. V trimming: 3 bases; J trimming: 4 bases; junction bases outside the gene matches: 15. In DNA form, the CDR3 reads TGTGCCTGGAGGCCCTTAAGCTCTAGCGGACTATACAATGAGCAGTTCTTC. This encodes CAWRPLSSSGLYNEQFF.

The chain is built from TRBV27 and TRBJ1-1; D gene unclear. Germline V gene lookup returns CDR1 MNHEY and CDR2 SMNVEV (reference sequence). Trimming removed 5 bases at V and 1 base at J, with 11 bases between. This CDR3 region has 14 residues. CDR3 sequence reads: CASSAATGNTEAFF. In nucleotides, the CDR3 is TGTGCCAGCAGTGCTGCGACGGGGAACACTGAAGCTTTCTTT.

A single count supports this clone. The chain uses TRBV10-3 and TRBJ2-5; D is unresolved. The V and J ends lost 3 bases and 5 bases respectively, with 4 bases between them. Germline assignment: CDR1 ENHRY and CDR2 SYGVKD. The CDR3 is 11 residues long. DNA of the CDR3: TGTGCCATCAGTGATGGGGAGACCCAGTACTTC. It codes for CAISDGETQYF.

The chain links TRBV4-1 to TRBJ2-3, with a possible D match to TRBD2 (6 bases). Germline V gene data show CDR1 as MGHRA and CDR2 as YSYEKL. Trimming took 4 bases from V and 4 from J, leaving 15 bases between them. This CDR3 spans 15 amino acids. CDR3 DNA: TGCGCCAGCAGCCCAAGGAGGGCCGGAGCAGATACGCAGTATTTT. Amino acid sequence: CASSPRRAGADTQYF.

A few counts support this clone. This chain links TRBV7-9 with TRBJ2-1; the D gene is possibly TRBD2 (5 bases). This CDR3 is 14 amino acids long. CDR1 SEHNR and CDR2 FQNEAQ come from the germline V gene (reference sequence). V gave up 2 bases and J gave up 5 bases, with 10 bases separating them. CDR3 nucleotide sequence: TGTGCCAGCAGCTTAAGGACTTATGACAATGAGCAGTTCTTC. As protein: CASSLRTYDNEQFF.

This clone was counted between two and nine times. The chain employs TRBV29-1 and TRBJ1-1; a possible D gene is TRBD1 (5 bases). V was cut by 6 bases and J by 0 bases, with 11 bases left in between. This CDR3 is 13 amino acids long. Germline V gene sequence: CDR1 SQVTM, CDR2 ANQGSEA. DNA for the CDR3: TGCAGCGTAGGACAAAACATGAACACTGAAGCTTTCTTT. Amino acid sequence: CSVGQNMNTEAFF.

Only one count was recorded for this clone. V is TRBV12-2 and J is TRBJ1-5; TRBD1, the D gene given by the table, was not confirmed from the DNA. TRBV12-2 has pseudogene status. This CDR3 comprises 20 residues. CDR3 sequence reads: CASRTRCLDADRRPNQPQHF. The CDR3 bases are TGTGCAAGTCGCACACGCTGTCTCGATGCTGACAGACGCCCTAATCAGCCCCAGCATTTT.

The rearrangement links TRBV28 to TRBJ2-3; tentatively, D is TRBD2 (5 bases). Germline V CDR1 and CDR2: MDHEN, SYDVKM. Trimming stripped 6 bases from V and 6 bases from J, with 16 bases between. This CDR3 has 14 residues. This CDR3 is CASSGGSLRDTQYF. The CDR3 coding sequence is TGTGCCAGCAGCGGTGGGAGTTTGCGGGATACGCAGTATTTT.

The rearrangement joins TRBV7-2 to TRBJ2-1; D is undetermined. Germline-derived CDR1 and CDR2 are SGHTA and FQGNSA. This CDR3 spans 17 amino acids. The V and J ends lost 2 bases and 0 bases respectively, with 14 bases between them. The CDR3 DNA follows: TGTGCCAGCAGCTTAAACTTACGGACGATCTCCTACAATGAGCAGTTCTTC. It codes for CASSLNLRTISYNEQFF.

This clone was seen a handful of times. The chain recombines TRBV29-1 with TRBJ2-1; D assignment may be TRBD1 or TRBD2 (5 bases each). V was shortened by 8 bases and J by 4 bases, with 12 bases between the two germline ends. Looked up from germline, CDR1 is SQVTM and CDR2 is ANQGSEA. CDR3 length equals 12 residues. The CDR3 sequence is CSSQWGYNEQFF. DNA of the CDR3: TGCAGCAGCCAGTGGGGGTACAATGAGCAGTTCTTC.

The rearrangement joins TRBV29-1 to TRBJ2-3; no clear D gene. CDR1 is SQVTM, CDR2 ANQGSEA, per germline. Trimming removed 1 base from V and 11 bases from J, with 7 bases in between. This CDR3 contains 10 residues. This CDR3 reads CSVEAPGQYF. The DNA for the CDR3 is TGCAGCGTTGAAGCACCCGGGCAGTATTTT.

The V gene is TRBV7-2, the J gene TRBJ2-5, with TRBD2 identical over 7 bases. There are 16 residues in the CDR3. Germline CDR1 SGHTA, CDR2 FQGNSA. With 6 bases clipped from V and 5 bases from J, the junction kept 15 bases outside the gene matches. The CDR3 DNA sequence: TGTGCCAGCAGTCCCCGCCGACTAGCAGCTGTTGAGACCCAGTACTTC. Amino acids: CASSPRRLAAVETQYF.

The sample holds a few counts of this clone. This rearrangement joins TRBV5-1 to TRBJ1-6, with D unresolved. Germline V lookup: CDR1 SGHRS, CDR2 YFSETQ. Trimming took 0 bases from V and 9 from J, leaving 13 bases between them. The CDR3 has 15 residues. The CDR3 DNA reads TGCGCCAGCAGCTTGGCAGCGGGCGAACGTTCACCCCTCCACTTT. The encoded protein is CASSLAAGERSPLHF.

The sample holds a few counts of this clone. The chain uses TRBV6-6 and TRBJ2-1; 10 positions match TRBD2. The CDR3 extends over 15 amino acids. Germline V gene lookup returns CDR1 MNHNY and CDR2 SVGAGI (reference sequence). J was trimmed by 9 bases and V by 7 bases; bases with no gene match: 12. DNA for the CDR3: TGTGCCAGCACTCCCGGGGCGGCTAGCGGGGGTGAGCAGTTCTTC. Its translation is CASTPGAASGGEQFF.

This clone was seen a single time. This rearrangement joins TRBV25-1 to TRBJ1-1, with D hard to call. V lost 3 bases to trimming and J lost 11 bases, with 13 bases between them. In germline, CDR1 is MGHDK, CDR2 SYGVNS. The CDR3 length is 12 residues. The CDR3 protein is CASSEGSGGAFF. DNA for the CDR3: TGTGCCAGCAGTGAGGGTTCTGGTGGTGCTTTCTTT.

This chain uses TRBV7-8 with TRBJ2-2, with TRBD1 as a possible D gene (6 bases). Germline CDR1 is SGHVS and CDR2 is FQNEAQ. V was trimmed by 6 bases and J by 5 bases, leaving 10 bases between them. There are 13 residues in the CDR3. CDR3 region: CASRTRGTGELFF. CDR3 DNA sequence: TGTGCCAGCAGAACCAGGGGAACCGGGGAGCTGTTTTTT. Supplemented by reference TRBV7-8 and TRBJ2-2, the full variable domain reads GAGVSQSPRYKVAKRGQDVALRCDPISGHVSLFWYQQALGQGPEFLTYFQNEAQLDKSGLPSDRFFAERPEGSVSTLKIQRTQQEDSAVYLCASRTRGTGELFFGEGSRLTVL.

This chain links TRBV19 with TRBJ1-5; D is possibly TRBD1 (5 bases). The CDR3 has 14 residues. The germline V gene has CDR1 LNHDA and CDR2 SQIVND (reference sequence). Trimming stripped 4 bases from V and 5 bases from J, with 12 bases between. Written as DNA, the CDR3 is TGTGCCAGTAGTAGCAGGGATGGGGATCAGCCCCAGCATTTT. Protein product: CASSSRDGDQPQHF.

The gene calls are TRBV6-6 and TRBJ2-1; possible D gene TRBD1, 6 bases. Between the trimmed V and J ends, which lost 8 bases and 2 bases, there was a span of 10 bases. The CDR3 is made up of 13 amino acids. The V gene's germline CDR1 is MNHNY and CDR2 SVGAGI (reference sequence). The CDR3 reads CASHQGPYNEQFF. The CDR3 nucleotides are TGTGCCAGCCACCAGGGGCCCTACAATGAGCAGTTCTTC.

The V gene is TRBV30, the J gene TRBJ1-6; the D is unclear. V dropped 5 bases and J dropped 4 bases, with 9 bases sitting between them. Germline V gene sequence: CDR1 GTSNPN, CDR2 SVGIG (reference sequence). This CDR3 is 13 amino acids long. The CDR3 is CAWDERYNSPLHF. CDR3 coding DNA: TGTGCCTGGGACGAAAGATATAATTCACCCCTCCACTTT.

This clone was picked up a small number of times. This chain joins TRBV29-1 and TRBJ2-3; possibly TRBD2 for D (5 bases). The CDR3 contains 14 residues. Looked up from germline, CDR1 is SQVTM and CDR2 is ANQGSEA. V was shortened by 4 bases and J by 4 bases, with 15 bases between the two germline ends. The CDR3 loop is CSVGAALRADTQYF. In DNA form, the CDR3 reads TGCAGCGTTGGCGCTGCCCTGCGGGCAGATACGCAGTATTTT.

Only a few counts were recorded for this clone. The chain recombines TRBV7-2 with TRBJ2-5; the D gene is possibly TRBD2 (5 bases). Per germline, CDR1 SGHTA and CDR2 FQGNSA. CDR3 length: 13 amino acids. The V end was cut by 3 bases, the J end by 2 bases, with 7 bases between. DNA for the CDR3: TGTGCCAGCAGCTTCGGGATTCAAGAGACCCAGTACTTC. Protein product: CASSFGIQETQYF.

The sample holds a few counts of this clone. The CDR3 DNA reads as TGCAGCGTTGAGGGACTAGAACCCTACAATGAGCAGTTCTTC. As protein: CSVEGLEPYNEQFF. V gene TRBV29-1 combines with J gene TRBJ2-1; TRBD2 aligns across 8 bases. The CDR3 length is 14 residues. Trimming cost V 3 bases and J 2 bases; bases outside gene matches: 3. Germline V gene sequence: CDR1 SQVTM, CDR2 ANQGSEA.

The J gene is TRBJ2-5, the V gene TRBV7-9; tentative D call: TRBD2 (5 bases). Trimming cost V 5 bases and J 7 bases, with 14 bases left between them. Germline lookup yields CDR1 SEHNR and CDR2 FQNEAQ (reference sequence). The CDR3 consists of 13 residues. CDR3 protein: CASSEDSRGTQYF. The CDR3 bases are TGTGCCAGCAGCGAGGACTCACGCGGGACCCAGTACTTC.